These T cell receptor beta chains were read from a single sample in a study of T cell repertoires in cytomegalovirus infection. The antigens these receptors bind are not known. One entry per CDR3 protein results from TCRdb running MiXCR on the reads. This table has some 940,000 distinct CDR3 sequences, about 33% appearing once. The input for sequencing was cultured CD8+ T cells from PBMCs, taken from culture after CMV antigen stimulation. The origin of the receptors is a human donor in good health (CMV status not recorded). Some clones in this sample may be carry-over from other donors' samples. The CDR3 runs from the conserved cysteine through the conserved F or W.

CDR3 length	V gene	J gene	CDR3 protein
16	TRBV28	TRBJ1-1	CASSFWGELMNTEAFF
13	TRBV10-3	TRBJ2-1	CAISGAGGNEQFF
14	TRBV6-6	TRBJ1-2	CASSYSGGGYGYTF
15	TRBV7-9	TRBJ1-3	CASSEETDSGNTIYF
16	TRBV7-9	TRBJ2-3	CASSWGLAGPGDTQYF
16	TRBV4-1	TRBJ2-1	CATDSGGGLIPDEQFF
14	TRBV6-6	TRBJ2-7	CASSYSGHSYEQYF
17	TRBV4-2	TRBJ1-1	CASSQAYPQGINTEAFF
14	TRBV15	TRBJ1-2	CATSGRALEEGYTF
16	TRBV3-1	TRBJ2-1	CASSQPRGGAYNEQFF
14	TRBV29-1	TRBJ1-1	CSVVNPPVNTEAFF
18	TRBV6-5	TRBJ2-1	CASSYGLAGGFSYNEQFF
15	TRBV6-5	TRBJ1-4	CASRPRGLVDEKLFF
15	TRBV12-3/TRBV12-4	TRBJ2-7	CASSMGQGYTYEQYF
19	TRBV7-6	TRBJ2-2	CASTNARQAQKGNTGELFF
12	TRBV7-2	TRBJ2-2	CASSLGNGELFF
15	TRBV6-2/TRBV6-3	TRBJ2-3	CANSLTSGVTDTQYF
15	TRBV15	TRBJ1-5	CATSREAYSNQPQHF
13	TRBV6-2/TRBV6-3	TRBJ1-1	CAISRGFGTEAFF
15	TRBV6-6	TRBJ1-1	CASSYGDRGYTEAFF
14	TRBV5-6	TRBJ1-1	CASSNGQGGTEAFF
13	TRBV27	TRBJ2-5	CASSFTPRETQYF
16	TRBV20-1	TRBJ2-1	CSARDLTHSAYNEQFF
17	TRBV7-9	TRBJ2-5	CASSSFASSGSQETQYF
15	TRBV9	TRBJ1-4	CASSASGTDNEKLFF
12	TRBV2	TRBJ1-1	CASSESTTEAFF
11	TRBV9	TRBJ2-1	CASSAADEQFF
12	TRBV7-8	TRBJ2-3	CASGGTTDTQYF
15	TRBV19	TRBJ2-7	CASSMTSGSSYEQYF
15	TRBV10-3	TRBJ1-1	CAISEGGWLNTEAFF
13	TRBV20-1	TRBJ2-5	CSASEGLLETQYF
16	TRBV13	TRBJ2-1	CASSARLAGLGDEQFF
16	TRBV7-9	TRBJ2-1	CASSTVLRLSYNEQFF
15	TRBV19	TRBJ2-1	CASSIQGQDYNEQFF
16	TRBV7-9	TRBJ2-5	CASSSRGTFGRETQYF
15	TRBV24-1	TRBJ2-1	CATSGQGGPRNEQFF
21	TRBV5-6	TRBJ1-2	CASSLSPGNDPRSYWRDGYTF
15	TRBV6-5	TRBJ1-6	CASSYEGKGNSPLHF
16	TRBV7-9	TRBJ1-5	CASSLAVGDRGQPQHF
15	TRBV7-9	TRBJ1-4	CASTYKGSGNEKLFF
14	TRBV5-1	TRBJ1-2	CASSFTGQAYGYTF
15	TRBV14	TRBJ2-2	CASKSDRVDTGELFF
16	TRBV6-2/TRBV6-3	TRBJ2-5	CASSYGPAGGRETQYF
14	TRBV7-8	TRBJ2-1	CASSNLGLGNEQFF
14	TRBV6-2/TRBV6-3	TRBJ2-3	CASILRGGSDTQYF
15	TRBV20-1	TRBJ2-1	CSARDNAGQSHEQFF
12	TRBV2	TRBJ2-5	CASRTGRKTQYF
13	TRBV14	TRBJ1-2	CASSQAYLYGYTF
14	TRBV20-1	TRBJ2-3	CSALGQASTDTQYF
16	TRBV7-2	TRBJ2-1	CASSLDSWGDYNEQFF
20	TRBV2	TRBJ1-5	CASSGPGQGQNQLSNQPQHF
14	TRBV7-6	TRBJ1-4	CASTGMATNEKLFF
17	TRBV4-1	TRBJ2-4	CASSQDGEGVPKNIQYF
13	TRBV12-5	TRBJ1-1	CASGLGGAEGAFF
16	TRBV7-9	TRBJ2-3	CASSPVVMESTDTQYF
17	TRBV7-9	TRBJ2-1	CASTFPIRADFYNEQFF
15	TRBV4-1	TRBJ2-1	CASSQEFRTYNEQFF